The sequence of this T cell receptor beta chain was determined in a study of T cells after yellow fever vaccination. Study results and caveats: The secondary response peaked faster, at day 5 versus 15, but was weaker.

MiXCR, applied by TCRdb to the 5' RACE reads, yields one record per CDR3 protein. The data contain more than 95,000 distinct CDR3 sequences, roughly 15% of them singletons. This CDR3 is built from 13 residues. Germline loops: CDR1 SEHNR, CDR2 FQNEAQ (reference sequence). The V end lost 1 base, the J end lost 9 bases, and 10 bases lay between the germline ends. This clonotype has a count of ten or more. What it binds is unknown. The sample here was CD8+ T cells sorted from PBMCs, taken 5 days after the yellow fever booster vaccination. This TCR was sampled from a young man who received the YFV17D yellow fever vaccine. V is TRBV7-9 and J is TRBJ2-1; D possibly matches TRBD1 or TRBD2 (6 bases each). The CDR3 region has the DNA TGTGCCAGCAGCTTAGTTGGAGGGGGTGAGCAGTTCTTC. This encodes CASSLVGGGEQFF. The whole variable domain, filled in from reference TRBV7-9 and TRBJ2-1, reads DTGVSQNPRHKITKRGQNVTFRCDPISEHNRLYWYRQTLGQGPEFLTYFQNEAQLEKSRLLSDRFSAERPKGSFSTLEIQRTEQGDSAMYLCASSLVGGGEQFFGPGTRLTVL.